This T cell receptor beta chain was observed in a study of T cell responses to AZD1222 COVID-19 vaccine. On this clone itself: Its specificity is not known.

Study conclusions and caveats: White British people made up most donors, females outnumbered males, and clonal diversity was possibly underestimated. Only 5 or 6 people who got AZD1222 tested seropositive at baseline. The study found vaccine-associated CD4 TCRs spanning spike, dominant at 160-218 and 743-854. With two AZD1222 doses given, Spike-specific TCR breadth and depth both rose.

The germline gives CDR1 MNHEY, CDR2 SMNVEV (reference sequence). The CDR3 totals 13 residues. The J segment lost 7 bases and the V segment lost 6 bases, leaving 5 bases of the junction unmatched. Clones were sequenced by immunoSEQ multiplex PCR, and TCRdb holds only the in-frame ones, with some missing. The table lists approximately 64,000 clones, 84% of them singletons. The receptor comes from an adult in good health. V usage is TRBV27 and J usage is TRBJ1-4; TRBD1 matches at 7 bases. Sequenced here: peripheral blood, sampled on day 0 of AZD1222 vaccination. The CDR3 DNA sequence: TGTGCCAGCAGACCTGACAGGGTTGAAAAACTGTTTTTT. This gives the protein CASRPDRVEKLFF. The complete variable domain, with remaining parts taken from reference TRBV27 and TRBJ1-4, reads EAQVTQNPRYLITVTGKKLTVTCSQNMNHEYMSWYRQDPGLGLRQIYYSMNVEVTDKGDVPEGYKVSRKEKRNFPLILESPSPNQTSLYFCASRPDRVEKLFFGSGTQLSVL.